The 20 T cell receptor beta chains given below trace back to one sample, sequenced in a study of CD8+ T cells in alopecia areata. Reverse transcription of extracted RNA yielded cDNA, which provided the sequencing template. Data came from immunoSEQ multiplex PCR; TCRdb stores just in-frame clones and leaves some out. The repertoire has 150,000 to 200,000 clones, roughly 60% of them found once; the top ten carry just over 1%. The treatment here: oral pan-JAK inhibitor, 5-10 mg twice daily. Sequenced here: CD4+ T cells sorted from blood, sampled at week 24, from a patient treated with tofacitinib. Receptors were obtained from a human donor with alopecia areata.

V usage is TRBV15 and J usage is TRBJ1-1, with 7 positions matching TRBD1. The CDR3 covers 17 residues. Germline-derived CDR1 and CDR2 are LNHNV and YYDKDF (reference sequence). V lost 5 bases and J lost 0; bases outside the gene matches: 12. DNA for the CDR3: TGTGCCACCAGCCCTAAGACAGGGCGAATTATGAACACTGAAGCTTTCTTT. Translated, it gives CATSPKTGRIMNTEAFF.

This chain uses TRBV15 with TRBJ1-1; 7 bases agree with TRBD1. This CDR3 contains 15 residues. Germline V CDR1 and CDR2: LNHNV, YYDKDF (reference sequence). J was trimmed by 4 bases and V by 3 bases; bases with no gene match: 8. CDR3 sequence: CATSSHRGLITEAFF. CDR3 nucleotides: TGTGCCACCAGCAGCCACAGGGGCCTGATCACTGAAGCTTTCTTT.

The rearrangement joins TRBV29-1 to TRBJ1-6; D uncertain. The CDR3 runs 16 residues. Trimming cost V 8 bases and J 10 bases, with 27 bases left between them. The V gene's germline CDR1 is SQVTM and CDR2 ANQGSEA. Here the CDR3 reads CSFAENLRHRRSPLHF. For the CDR3, the DNA is TGCAGCTTTGCCGAGAACCTAAGGCACCGACGGTCACCCCTCCACTTT.

Written as DNA, the CDR3 is TGCGCCAGCAGCCTTTCCGGGCCCTTGACCGGGGAGCTGTTTTTT. This codes for CASSLSGPLTGELFF. The chain links TRBV4-3 to TRBJ2-2; D is ambiguous. With 4 bases removed from V and 5 bases from J, the gap between germline ends came to 14 bases. Germline V gene lookup returns CDR1 LGHNA and CDR2 YSLEER. The CDR3 runs 15 residues.

This clone was seen a handful of times. The chain links TRBV19 to TRBJ1-1; possibly TRBD1 for D (5 bases). Trimming shortened V by 6 bases and J by 3 bases, and 17 bases separated the two germline ends. CDR3 length: 15 amino acids. CDR1 is LNHDA, CDR2 SQIVND, per germline (reference sequence). CDR3 sequence: CASRTHFGGDTEAFF. CDR3 coding DNA: TGTGCCAGTAGGACCCACTTCGGAGGGGACACTGAAGCTTTCTTT.

The chain employs TRBV10-2 and TRBJ1-1; D unclear. Trimming left V 4 bases short and J 0 bases short, with 6 bases between. Germline V gives CDR1 WSHSY, CDR2 SAAADI. The length of the CDR3 is 13 residues. The CDR3 coding sequence is TGCGCCAGCAGTGCGCAGCTGAACACTGAAGCTTTCTTT. Translating gives CASSAQLNTEAFF.

This rearrangement joins TRBV9 to TRBJ2-7; possibly TRBD2 for D (6 bases). Germline CDR1 reads SGDLS; CDR2 reads YYNGEE. V lost 0 bases and J lost 6, with 13 bases in between. The CDR3 covers 14 residues. The CDR3 sequence is CASSVGRGFGEQYF. DNA of the CDR3: TGTGCCAGCAGCGTAGGGAGGGGCTTTGGCGAGCAGTACTTC.

This sequence joins TRBV4-1 and TRBJ2-4; possibly TRBD2 for D (7 bases). Germline CDR1 is MGHRA and CDR2 is YSYEKL. V was clipped by 0 bases and J by 12 bases, with 24 bases between them. There are 17 residues in the CDR3. The CDR3 here is CASSQDGGGGGSGTQYF. The CDR3 DNA is TGCGCCAGCAGCCAAGATGGGGGCGGGGGCGGATCAGGGACTCAGTACTTC.

The CDR3 coding sequence is TGTGCCAGCAGCGTTGGAAAGGGATATGGTGCTGAAGCTTTCTTT. This sequence encodes CASSVGKGYGAEAFF. The chain employs TRBV9 and TRBJ1-1; D not resolved. Trimming left V 2 bases short and J 6 bases short, with 17 bases between. The CDR3 spans 15 residues. Germline-derived CDR1 and CDR2 are SGDLS and YYNGEE.

The chain joins TRBV29-1 to TRBJ2-3, with no clear D. The V and J ends lost 1 base and 4 bases respectively, with 3 bases between them. CDR1 SQVTM and CDR2 ANQGSEA come from the germline V gene. The CDR3 totals 11 residues. This CDR3 reads CSVEGADTQYF. The CDR3 DNA is TGCAGCGTTGAAGGGGCAGATACGCAGTATTTT.

The chain is built from TRBV6-5 and TRBJ2-7; possibly TRBD1 for D (6 bases). CDR1 is MNHEY and CDR2 is SVGAGI in the germline V gene. The V end was cut by 6 bases, the J end by 0 bases, with 15 bases between. The CDR3 has 15 amino acids. CDR3 DNA sequence: TGTGCCAGCAGACTACGACAGGTTACCTCCTACGAGCAGTACTTC. Encoded protein: CASRLRQVTSYEQYF.

The rearrangement links TRBV29-1 to TRBJ2-2, with TRBD1 as a possible D gene (5 bases). The germline gives CDR1 SQVTM, CDR2 ANQGSEA. The V and J ends lost 3 bases and 5 bases respectively, with 16 bases between them. The CDR3 spans 15 residues. CDR3 sequence (DNA): TGCAGCGTTGATCTTAGTGACAGCAATACCGGGGAGCTGTTTTTT. Translation: CSVDLSDSNTGELFF.

This chain connects TRBV29-1 to TRBJ2-7; TRBD1 matches 10 bases. Germline CDR1 reads SQVTM; CDR2 reads ANQGSEA. This CDR3 region has 14 residues. J gave up 4 bases and V 4 bases, and 7 bases lay outside the gene matches. Here the CDR3 DNA reads TGCAGCGTTGTTCGACAGGGGGCCCGTTACGAGCAGTACTTC. Its translation is CSVVRQGARYEQYF.

This clone was counted a single time. The rearrangement uses TRBV30 and TRBJ1-1; D is ambiguous. Germline CDR1 reads GTSNPN; CDR2 reads SVGIG (reference sequence). This CDR3 spans 14 amino acids. With 2 bases removed from V and 5 bases from J, the gap between germline ends came to 15 bases. The CDR3 region is CAWSPQLMGTEAFF. The CDR3 DNA reads TGTGCCTGGAGTCCCCAACTTATGGGGACTGAAGCTTTCTTT.

The CDR3 is CASSYRRQGRTEAFF. The CDR3 region has the DNA TGTGCCAGCAGTTATCGGCGACAGGGACGGACTGAAGCTTTCTTT. J is TRBJ1-1 and V is TRBV27; 7 bases are shared with TRBD1. The length of the CDR3 is 15 residues. Germline V gene lookup returns CDR1 MNHEY and CDR2 SMNVEV (reference sequence). The trim removed 4 bases at V and 5 bases at J, leaving 10 bases unmatched.

This clone was seen more than once but under ten times. The chain is built from TRBV5-1 and TRBJ1-1; TRBD1 is a possible D gene (6 bases). There are 14 residues in the CDR3. Germline V gene lookup returns CDR1 SGHRS and CDR2 YFSETQ. V was pared by 0 bases and J by 5 bases, with 11 bases between. CDR3 sequence: CASSLAGARTEAFF. The CDR3 DNA reads as TGCGCCAGCAGCTTGGCAGGGGCACGGACTGAAGCTTTCTTT.

This chain uses TRBV19 with TRBJ2-2; 9 nucleotides line up with TRBD2. V dropped 9 bases and J dropped 0; count of bases not matched to a gene: 11. From germline, CDR1 is LNHDA and CDR2 SQIVND (reference sequence). The CDR3 is 17 residues long. CDR3 region: CASQVAGVSANTGELFF. The CDR3 coding sequence is TGTGCCAGCCAGGTAGCGGGGGTTTCCGCGAACACCGGGGAGCTGTTTTTT. The full variable domain, in which reference TRBV19 and TRBJ2-2 provide the parts outside the CDR3, is DGGITQSPKYLFRKEGQNVTLSCEQNLNHDAMYWYRQDPGQGLRLIYYSQIVNDFQKGDIAEGYSVSREKKESFPLTVTSAQKNPTAFYLCASQVAGVSANTGELFFGEGSRLTVL.

This rearrangement joins TRBV5-1 to TRBJ1-2; D is possibly TRBD1 (5 bases). The germline V gene has CDR1 SGHRS and CDR2 YFSETQ. The CDR3 is 14 residues long. V gave up 3 bases and J gave up 0 bases, with 9 bases separating them. For the CDR3, the DNA is TGCGCCAGCAGCTCGGGACGGGCTAACTATGGCTACACCTTC. This codes for CASSSGRANYGYTF.

This clone was picked up a small number of times. This chain uses TRBV11-3 with TRBJ2-1; TRBD2 matches 7 bases. Germline-derived CDR1 and CDR2 are SGHNT and YENEEA. V dropped 5 bases and J dropped 4; count of bases not matched to a gene: 5. The CDR3 runs to 14 residues. This CDR3 is CASSEPGLYNEQFF. CDR3 DNA: TGTGCCAGCAGCGAACCGGGACTATACAATGAGCAGTTCTTC.

This clone was seen a few times. The chain uses TRBV5-1 and TRBJ1-4; D not resolved. From germline, CDR1 is SGHRS and CDR2 YFSETQ. V shed 4 bases and J shed 2 bases, with 12 bases lying between them. The CDR3 spans 15 residues. The CDR3 DNA sequence: TGCGCCAGCAGCGTACAAGCTGAGACTAATGAAAAACTGTTTTTT. Residues: CASSVQAETNEKLFF.